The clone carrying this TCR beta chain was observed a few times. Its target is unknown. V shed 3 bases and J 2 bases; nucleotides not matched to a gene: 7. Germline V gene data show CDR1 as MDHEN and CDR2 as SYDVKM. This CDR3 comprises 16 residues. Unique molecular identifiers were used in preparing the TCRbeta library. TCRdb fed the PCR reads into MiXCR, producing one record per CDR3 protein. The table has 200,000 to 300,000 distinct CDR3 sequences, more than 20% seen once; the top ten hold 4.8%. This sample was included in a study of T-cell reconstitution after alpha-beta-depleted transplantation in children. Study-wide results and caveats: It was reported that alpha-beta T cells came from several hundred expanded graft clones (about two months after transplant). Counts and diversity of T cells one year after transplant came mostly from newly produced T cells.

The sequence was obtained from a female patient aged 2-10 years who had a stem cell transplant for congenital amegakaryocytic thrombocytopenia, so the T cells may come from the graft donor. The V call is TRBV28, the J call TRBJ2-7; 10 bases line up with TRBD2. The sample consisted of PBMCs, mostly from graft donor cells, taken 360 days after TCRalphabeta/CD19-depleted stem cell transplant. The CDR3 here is CASSFLASGSAYEQYF. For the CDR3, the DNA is TGTGCCAGCAGTTTCCTTGCTAGCGGGAGCGCCTACGAGCAGTACTTC.